The rows below give T cell receptor beta chains drawn from one sample of a study of PD-L1 blockade in urothelial cancer. Libraries were prepared by immunoSEQ multiplex PCR; TCRdb keeps only in-frame clonotypes and omits some of them. The sample holds around 86,000 clones, approximately 80% seen once. The input for sequencing was PBMCs, taken around atezolizumab (anti-PD-L1) treatment. All receptors come from a man aged 40-49 years with urothelial cancer. Each CDR3 is given with its conserved first and last residue. Each record gives: J gene, V gene, D gene, clone size, CDR3 protein, CDR3 DNA. The D gene is left open where the match is weak. Size tells how often a clone was seen (once, few, many) or the class of an expanded clone, and some rows leave it out.

j_call: TRBJ2-7; v_call: TRBV28; d_call: .; clone_size: .; cdr3_aa: CASSLSGYEQYF; cdr3_nt: TGTGCCAGCAGCTTATCCGGGTACGAGCAGTACTTC
j_call: TRBJ2-2; v_call: TRBV6-6; d_call: .; clone_size: .; cdr3_aa: CASSLQQNTGELFF; cdr3_nt: TGTGCCAGCAGCCTACAGCAGAACACCGGGGAGCTGTTTTTT
j_call: TRBJ2-2; v_call: TRBV29-1; d_call: TRBD2; clone_size: .; cdr3_aa: CSVVGGLAGTGELFF; cdr3_nt: TGCAGCGTCGTCGGGGGGCTAGCGGGAACCGGGGAGCTGTTTTTT
j_call: TRBJ2-7; v_call: TRBV9; d_call: .; clone_size: .; cdr3_aa: CASSVGGTPGYEQYF; cdr3_nt: TGTGCCAGCAGCGTAGGTGGGACTCCGGGTTACGAGCAGTACTTC
j_call: TRBJ2-1; v_call: TRBV27; d_call: TRBD2; clone_size: .; cdr3_aa: CASSQYSGSSYNEQFF; cdr3_nt: TGTGCCAGCAGTCAATACAGCGGGAGCTCCTACAATGAGCAGTTCTTC
j_call: TRBJ1-2; v_call: TRBV28; d_call: TRBD1; clone_size: .; cdr3_aa: CASSSPAADRGRNGYTF; cdr3_nt: TGTGCCAGCAGTTCCCCTGCTGCTGACAGGGGGCGCAATGGCTACACCTTC
j_call: TRBJ2-7; v_call: TRBV5-6; d_call: TRBD1; clone_size: few; cdr3_aa: CASSLLGQGAYEQYF; cdr3_nt: TGTGCCAGCAGCTTGTTGGGACAGGGGGCCTACGAGCAGTACTTC
j_call: TRBJ1-1; v_call: TRBV18; d_call: .; clone_size: .; cdr3_aa: CASRLTREEAFF; cdr3_nt: TGTGCCAGCCGACTTACACGTGAAGAAGCTTTCTTT
j_call: TRBJ2-7; v_call: TRBV27; d_call: TRBD2; clone_size: .; cdr3_aa: CASSASGRRYEQYF; cdr3_nt: TGTGCCAGCAGTGCTAGCGGGAGAAGATACGAGCAGTACTTC
j_call: TRBJ2-2; v_call: TRBV7-6; d_call: TRBD2; clone_size: .; cdr3_aa: CASSSQWTSGTGELFF; cdr3_nt: TGTGCCAGCAGCTCTCAATGGACTAGCGGTACCGGGGAGCTGTTTTTT
j_call: TRBJ2-1; v_call: TRBV19; d_call: .; clone_size: .; cdr3_aa: CASSATRSGEYRNEQFF; cdr3_nt: TGTGCCAGTAGTGCGACCCGTAGCGGAGAGTATCGAAATGAGCAGTTCTTC
j_call: TRBJ1-1; v_call: TRBV18; d_call: .; clone_size: .; cdr3_aa: CASSPSMNTEAFF; cdr3_nt: TGTGCCAGCTCACCATCCATGAACACTGAAGCTTTCTTT
j_call: TRBJ2-2; v_call: TRBV4-3; d_call: TRBD1; clone_size: once; cdr3_aa: CASSQGQGPGELFF; cdr3_nt: TGCGCCAGCAGCCAAGGACAGGGTCCCGGGGAGCTGTTTTTT
j_call: TRBJ1-5; v_call: TRBV27; d_call: .; clone_size: .; cdr3_aa: CASGAEGGNQPQHF; cdr3_nt: TGTGCCAGCGGAGCGGAAGGGGGTAATCAGCCCCAGCATTTT
j_call: TRBJ2-3; v_call: TRBV5-1; d_call: .; clone_size: .; cdr3_aa: CASSLLAQDTQYF; cdr3_nt: TGCGCCAGCAGCTTGCTAGCCCAGGATACGCAGTATTTT
j_call: TRBJ2-1; v_call: TRBV7-2; d_call: .; clone_size: .; cdr3_aa: CASAGDSSYNEQFF; cdr3_nt: TGTGCCAGCGCAGGGGATAGCTCCTACAATGAGCAGTTCTTC
j_call: TRBJ1-2; v_call: TRBV28; d_call: .; clone_size: .; cdr3_aa: CASSLSPFQGFYGYTF; cdr3_nt: TGTGCCAGCAGTTTAAGCCCGTTTCAGGGTTTCTATGGCTACACCTTC
j_call: TRBJ2-1; v_call: TRBV19; d_call: .; clone_size: .; cdr3_aa: CASSDRLLSYNEQFF; cdr3_nt: TGTGCCAGCTCTGACAGACTCCTCTCCTACAATGAGCAGTTCTTC
j_call: TRBJ1-2; v_call: TRBV5-4; d_call: .; clone_size: .; cdr3_aa: CASSSDGGTFNYGYTF; cdr3_nt: TGTGCCAGCAGCTCCGATGGGGGGACGTTTAACTATGGCTACACCTTC
j_call: TRBJ2-1; v_call: TRBV28; d_call: .; clone_size: .; cdr3_aa: CASSLGRGRYNEQFF; cdr3_nt: TGTGCCAGCAGTTTAGGTCGGGGAAGGTACAATGAGCAGTTCTTC
j_call: TRBJ1-5; v_call: TRBV5-8; d_call: TRBD1; clone_size: .; cdr3_aa: CASSLQGQGNNQPQHF; cdr3_nt: TGTGCCAGCAGCTTGCAGGGACAGGGAAATAATCAGCCCCAGCATTTT
j_call: TRBJ2-1; v_call: TRBV5-1; d_call: TRBD2; clone_size: few; cdr3_aa: CASSSAGGYNEQFF; cdr3_nt: TGCGCCAGCAGCTCAGCGGGAGGGTACAATGAGCAGTTCTTC
j_call: TRBJ1-1; v_call: TRBV7-2; d_call: TRBD1; clone_size: .; cdr3_aa: CASSLIGTGGRNTEAFF; cdr3_nt: TGTGCCAGCAGCTTAATTGGGACAGGGGGCCGGAACACTGAAGCTTTCTTT
j_call: TRBJ2-7; v_call: TRBV27; d_call: TRBD1; clone_size: .; cdr3_aa: CASSRQGRTYEQYF; cdr3_nt: TGTGCCAGCAGCCGACAGGGACGTACCTACGAGCAGTACTTC
j_call: TRBJ1-2; v_call: TRBV4-3; d_call: .; clone_size: .; cdr3_aa: CASSQRQGLSGYTF; cdr3_nt: TGCGCCAGCAGCCAACGGCAGGGACTCAGTGGCTACACCTTC
j_call: TRBJ2-7; v_call: TRBV2; d_call: TRBD2; clone_size: .; cdr3_aa: CASSESRLAGISYEQYF; cdr3_nt: TGTGCCAGCAGCGAAAGCAGACTAGCGGGCATCTCCTACGAGCAGTACTTC
j_call: TRBJ2-2; v_call: TRBV4-1; d_call: TRBD1; clone_size: .; cdr3_aa: CASSHLGQVSGELFF; cdr3_nt: TGCGCCAGCAGCCACCTCGGACAGGTTTCGGGGGAGCTGTTTTTT
j_call: TRBJ1-2; v_call: TRBV19; d_call: TRBD1; clone_size: .; cdr3_aa: CASSLTGTGGYTF; cdr3_nt: TGTGCCAGTAGTTTGACCGGGACAGGAGGCTACACCTTC
j_call: TRBJ2-7; v_call: TRBV20-1; d_call: .; clone_size: few; cdr3_aa: CSALGGYEQYF; cdr3_nt: TGCAGTGCCCTGGGGGGCTACGAGCAGTACTTC
j_call: TRBJ2-7; v_call: TRBV6-5; d_call: .; clone_size: .; cdr3_aa: CASSPHQVGGEQYF; cdr3_nt: TGTGCCAGCTCTCCTCACCAGGTGGGAGGCGAGCAGTACTTC
j_call: TRBJ1-1; v_call: TRBV9; d_call: .; clone_size: .; cdr3_aa: CASGGAGRKGEAFF; cdr3_nt: TGTGCCAGCGGAGGGGCAGGGCGTAAAGGTGAAGCTTTCTTT
j_call: TRBJ1-3; v_call: TRBV28; d_call: TRBD1; clone_size: .; cdr3_aa: CASSLQQGVSGNTIYF; cdr3_nt: TGTGCCAGCAGTTTACAACAGGGGGTCTCTGGAAACACCATATATTTT
j_call: TRBJ2-1; v_call: TRBV7-2; d_call: TRBD2; clone_size: .; cdr3_aa: CASSLGSQLAGVGDEQFF; cdr3_nt: TGTGCCAGCAGCTTAGGATCCCAACTAGCGGGCGTGGGCGATGAGCAGTTCTTC
j_call: TRBJ2-1; v_call: TRBV25-1; d_call: .; clone_size: .; cdr3_aa: CASSEMENEQFF; cdr3_nt: TGTGCCAGCAGTGAGATGGAGAATGAGCAGTTCTTC